One sample yielded the 21 T cell receptor beta chains listed below, sequenced in a study of T cells after yellow fever vaccination. TCRdb processed the 5' RACE reads anew with MiXCR; each CDR3 protein has one entry. The sample has hundreds of thousands of distinct CDR3 sequences; around 10% are singletons. This specimen was CD4+ T cells sorted from PBMCs, taken 5 days after the yellow fever booster vaccination. The receptors were gathered from a man between 18 and 29 years old who received the YFV17D yellow fever vaccine.

This chain links TRBV29-1 with TRBJ2-3; the match to TRBD1 covers 7 bases. The V segment lost 2 bases and the J segment 1 base; nucleotides outside the gene matches: 3. The CDR3 is made up of 14 amino acids. Germline V CDR1 and CDR2: SQVTM, ANQGSEA. Here the CDR3 reads CSVELGQRTDTQYF. The CDR3, as DNA: TGCAGCGTTGAATTGGGACAGCGCACAGATACGCAGTATTTT.

This clonotype was detected many times. The rearrangement joins TRBV29-1 to TRBJ1-5; the D gene is possibly TRBD1 (5 bases). Germline CDR1 reads SQVTM; CDR2 reads ANQGSEA. The CDR3 consists of 10 residues. V was cut by 6 bases and J by 5 bases, with 5 bases left in between. CDR3 sequence reads: CSVGHQPQHF. The DNA for the CDR3 is TGCAGCGTGGGGCATCAGCCCCAGCATTTT.

The V gene is TRBV20-1, the J gene TRBJ1-5; maybe TRBD1 (6 bases). V was pared by 7 bases and J by 2 bases, with 15 bases between. The CDR3 sequence is 14 residues long. The germline V gene has CDR1 DFQATT and CDR2 SNEGSKA (reference sequence). The CDR3 DNA follows: TGCAGTGGCGCTGGGGGCAGTCGCAATCAGCCCCAGCATTTT. Its protein is CSGAGGSRNQPQHF.

J is TRBJ2-2 and V is TRBV9, with no clear D. The CDR3 length is 14 residues. From germline, CDR1 is SGDLS and CDR2 YYNGEE. The ends were cut back, 0 bases at V and 5 bases at J, with 8 bases in the middle. The CDR3 region has the DNA TGTGCCAGCAGCGTAGGGACCACTACCGGGGAGCTGTTTTTT. Protein sequence: CASSVGTTTGELFF.

This clonotype was seen many times. V gene TRBV30 combines with J gene TRBJ2-1; D might be TRBD1 (6 bases). Germline lookup yields CDR1 GTSNPN and CDR2 SVGIG (reference sequence). The CDR3 is 14 residues long. Trimming removed 7 bases at V and 9 bases at J, with 22 bases between. The CDR3 region is CAYRQVPSSFEQFF. The CDR3, as DNA: TGTGCCTACCGACAGGTCCCGAGCTCTTTTGAGCAGTTCTTC.

The rearrangement joins TRBV11-2 to TRBJ2-2, with TRBD1 identical over 9 bases. The V gene end was trimmed by 5 bases and the J gene end by 6 bases; junction bases not matched to a gene: 7. The CDR3 totals 15 residues. Germline V lookup: CDR1 SGHAT, CDR2 FQNNGV. DNA of the CDR3: TGTGCCAGCAGCCGAGGGACAGGGAGCCCCGGGGAGCTGTTTTTT. Protein product: CASSRGTGSPGELFF.

This clonotype came up a few times. The chain recombines TRBV7-2 with TRBJ2-2; 8 nucleotides agree with TRBD2. Per the germline V gene, CDR1 is SGHTA and CDR2 is FQGNSA. Trimming removed 4 bases from V and 1 base from J; junction bases left unmatched: 2. The CDR3 loop spans 15 amino acids. CDR3 sequence reads: CASSWRGVNTGELFF. CDR3 nucleotides: TGTGCCAGCAGCTGGCGGGGGGTGAACACCGGGGAGCTGTTTTTT. The variable domain in full, completed from reference TRBV7-2 and TRBJ2-2, reads GAGVSQSPSNKVTEKGKDVELRCDPISGHTALYWYRQSLGQGLEFLIYFQGNSAPDKSGLPSDRFSAERTGGSVSTLTIQRTQQEDSAVYLCASSWRGVNTGELFFGEGSRLTVL.

This clonotype was picked up a small number of times. The V call is TRBV12-3 or TRBV12-4, the J call TRBJ2-3; the D is unclear. V lost 8 bases, J lost 7 bases, and 10 bases lay in between. The CDR3 length is 11 residues. CDR3 protein: CASVYGNTQYF. The CDR3 DNA follows: TGTGCCAGCGTCTACGGCAATACGCAGTATTTT.

A few counts support this clonotype. The chain joins TRBV5-4 to TRBJ2-5, with 7 bases matching TRBD2. With 4 bases clipped from V and 5 bases from J, the junction kept 11 bases outside the gene matches. The CDR3 is made up of 15 amino acids. Per germline, CDR1 SGHNT and CDR2 YYREEE (reference sequence). The CDR3 spells CASSPSGDRRETQYF. As DNA, the CDR3 is TGTGCCAGCAGCCCCAGCGGGGACCGGCGGGAGACCCAGTACTTC. Supplemented by reference TRBV5-4 and TRBJ2-5, the full variable domain reads ETGVTQSPTHLIKTRGQQVTLRCSSQSGHNTVSWYQQALGQGPQFIFQYYREEENGRGNFPPRFSGLQFPNYSSELNVNALELDDSALYLCASSPSGDRRETQYFGPGTRLLVL.

This clonotype was seen a few times. The J gene is TRBJ2-2, the V gene TRBV12-3 or TRBV12-4, with no clear D. The CDR3 extends over 14 amino acids. Trimming left V 4 bases short and J 4 bases short, with 10 bases between. In nucleotides, the CDR3 is TGTGCCAGCAGTTCAGCGACATCCACCGGGGAGCTGTTTTTT. Protein sequence: CASSSATSTGELFF.

This clonotype was detected only a few times. The chain employs TRBV7-8 and TRBJ1-3; TRBD1 matches at 7 bases. This CDR3 comprises 14 residues. The ends lost 11 bases at V and 0 bases at J; junction bases unmatched: 7. Germline CDR1 is SGHVS and CDR2 is FQNEAQ. CDR3 in amino acids: CAWGRDSSGNTIYF. The CDR3 DNA reads TGTGCCTGGGGGCGGGACAGCTCTGGAAACACCATATATTTT.

This clonotype was counted between two and nine times. The chain employs TRBV4-2 and TRBJ2-2; D gene uncertain. V gave up 1 base and J gave up 0 bases, with 9 bases separating them. Germline CDR1 LGHNA, CDR2 YNFKEQ. The CDR3 has 16 amino acids. The CDR3 nucleotides are TGTGCCAGCAGCCAAGTAACCGGCGCGAACACCGGGGAGCTGTTTTTT. It specifies CASSQVTGANTGELFF.

A note on this clonotype: This may come from a read error, since a much larger clone is one base off. The V and J genes are TRBV5-1 and TRBJ1-1; possible D gene TRBD1, 6 bases. The CDR3 consists of 14 residues. The V end was cut by 9 bases, the J end by 5 bases, with 20 bases between. Germline CDR1 is SGHRS and CDR2 is YFSETQ. The CDR3 DNA reads as TGCGCCAACAGATCCCTACAGGGTAGGACTGAAGCTTTCTTT. This codes for CANRSLQGRTEAFF.

This clonotype was detected a few times. The rearrangement joins TRBV9 to TRBJ2-3; 7 positions match TRBD2. The germline CDR1 and CDR2 sequences are SGDLS and YYNGEE. CDR3 size: 17 residues. After removal of 2 bases from V and 5 bases from J, the junction contained 14 bases not matched to a gene. CDR3 in DNA: TGTGCCAGCAGCGTCCTCGGGCCAGCGGGGATTAAAGATACGCAGTATTTT. Amino acids: CASSVLGPAGIKDTQYF.

This clonotype has only a few counts. The J gene is TRBJ2-1, the V gene TRBV6-5, with TRBD1 matching over 10 bases. The CDR3 extends over 16 amino acids. Trimming at V came to 5 bases and at J to 5 bases, leaving 9 bases not matched to a gene. Germline V gene sequence: CDR1 MNHEY, CDR2 SVGAGI. The CDR3 DNA is TGTGCCAGCAGTCCAACCGGGACAGGGGTCCACAATGAGCAGTTCTTC. It codes for CASSPTGTGVHNEQFF.

This clonotype was seen a handful of times. The rearrangement uses TRBV12-3 or TRBV12-4 and TRBJ1-5; the D is unclear. V lost 3 bases and J 8 bases, leaving 14 bases between the germline ends. The CDR3 has 14 residues. The CDR3 loop reads CASSFRAAREPQHF. The CDR3 DNA reads TGTGCCAGCAGTTTCCGGGCTGCGAGGGAGCCCCAGCATTTT.

V usage is TRBV12-3 or TRBV12-4 and J usage is TRBJ1-2; D ambiguous. V lost 5 bases and J 8 bases, leaving 18 bases between the germline ends. The CDR3 spans 14 residues. In nucleotides, the CDR3 is TGTGCCAGCAGTGTCTATCCCCGGGAGGGCGGCTACACCTTC. This encodes CASSVYPREGGYTF.

The rearrangement links TRBV6-2 or TRBV6-3 to TRBJ2-7; TRBD2 might be the D (6 bases). Trimming cost V 8 bases and J 2 bases, with 16 bases left between them. Looked up from germline, CDR1 is MNHEY and CDR2 is SVGEGT. This CDR3 is 14 amino acids long. The CDR3 reads CASRSGPSPYEQYV. The CDR3 DNA reads as TGTGCCAGCCGTAGCGGACCCTCGCCCTACGAGCAGTACGTC.

This clonotype was detected many times. V is TRBV4-2 and J is TRBJ2-7, with D unclear. The germline CDR1 and CDR2 sequences are LGHNA and YNFKEQ. V was pared by 4 bases and J by 6 bases, with 13 bases between. The CDR3 has 13 amino acids. The CDR3 nucleotides read TGTGCCAGCAGCCTCCACAGCGCAGGCGAGCAGTACTTC. It codes for CASSLHSAGEQYF.

This clonotype was seen more than once but under ten times. The chain recombines TRBV4-3 with TRBJ2-3, with D possibly called TRBD1 or TRBD2 (5 bases each). V was shortened by 0 bases and J by 3 bases, with 13 bases between the two germline ends. The length of the CDR3 is 16 residues. Germline-derived CDR1 and CDR2 are LGHNA and YSLEER. CDR3 loop: CASSQDIGGGTDTQYF. CDR3 DNA: TGCGCCAGCAGCCAAGATATAGGTGGGGGAACAGATACGCAGTATTTT.

This clonotype occurred a few times. The rearrangement joins TRBV9 to TRBJ1-2; a possible D gene is TRBD1 (5 bases). There are 13 residues in the CDR3. V shed 2 bases and J shed 5 bases, with 10 bases lying between them. In germline, CDR1 is SGDLS, CDR2 YYNGEE. The CDR3 DNA follows: TGTGCCAGCAGCGTCGGCAGGGAATATGGCTACACCTTC. This codes for CASSVGREYGYTF.